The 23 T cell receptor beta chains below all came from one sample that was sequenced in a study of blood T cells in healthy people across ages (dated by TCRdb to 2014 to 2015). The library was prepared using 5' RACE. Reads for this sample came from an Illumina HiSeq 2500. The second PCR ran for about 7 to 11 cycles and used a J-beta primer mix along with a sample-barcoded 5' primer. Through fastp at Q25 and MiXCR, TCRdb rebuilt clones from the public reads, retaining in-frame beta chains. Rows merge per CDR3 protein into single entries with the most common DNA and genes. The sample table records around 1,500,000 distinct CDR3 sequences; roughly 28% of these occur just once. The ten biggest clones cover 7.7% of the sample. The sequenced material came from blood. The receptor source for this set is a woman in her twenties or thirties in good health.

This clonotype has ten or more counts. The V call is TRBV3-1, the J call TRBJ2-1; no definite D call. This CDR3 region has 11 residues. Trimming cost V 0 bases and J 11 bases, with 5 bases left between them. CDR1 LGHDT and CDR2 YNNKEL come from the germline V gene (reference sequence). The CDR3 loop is CASSQDLKQFF. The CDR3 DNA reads TGTGCCAGCAGCCAAGACCTAAAGCAGTTCTTC.

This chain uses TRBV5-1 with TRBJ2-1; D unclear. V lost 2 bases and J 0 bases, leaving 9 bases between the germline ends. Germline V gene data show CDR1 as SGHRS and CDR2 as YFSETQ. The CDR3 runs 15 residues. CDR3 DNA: TGCGCCAGCAGCTTTAGCCACAGCTCCTACAATGAGCAGTTCTTC. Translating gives CASSFSHSSYNEQFF.

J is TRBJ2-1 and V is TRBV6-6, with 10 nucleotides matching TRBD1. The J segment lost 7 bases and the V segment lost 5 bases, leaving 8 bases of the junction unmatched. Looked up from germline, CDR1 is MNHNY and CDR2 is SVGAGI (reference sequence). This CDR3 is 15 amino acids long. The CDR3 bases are TGTGCCAGCAGTAAAGACAGGGGGCGCATGAATGAGCAGTTCTTC. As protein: CASSKDRGRMNEQFF.

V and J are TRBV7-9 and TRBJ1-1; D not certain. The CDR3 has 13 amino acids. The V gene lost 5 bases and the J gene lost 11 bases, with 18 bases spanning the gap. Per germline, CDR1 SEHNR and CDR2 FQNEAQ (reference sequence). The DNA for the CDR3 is TGTGCCAGCAGCGTAGGTCAATGGGGAGGGGCTTTCTTT. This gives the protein CASSVGQWGGAFF.

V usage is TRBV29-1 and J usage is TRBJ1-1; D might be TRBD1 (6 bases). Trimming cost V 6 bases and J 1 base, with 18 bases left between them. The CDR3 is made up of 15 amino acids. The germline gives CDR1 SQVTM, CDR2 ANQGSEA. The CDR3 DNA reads TGCAGCGTCAGGGAAGGGGGAGGAAGGAACACTGAAGCTTTCTTT. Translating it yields CSVREGGGRNTEAFF.

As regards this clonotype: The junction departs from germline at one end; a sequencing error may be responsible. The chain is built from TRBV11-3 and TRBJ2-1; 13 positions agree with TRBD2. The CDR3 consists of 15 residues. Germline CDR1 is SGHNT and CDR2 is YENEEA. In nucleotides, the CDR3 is TGTGCCGGCAGCCGGACTAGCGGGAGCCCCAATGAGCAGTTCTTC. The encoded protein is CAGSRTSGSPNEQFF.

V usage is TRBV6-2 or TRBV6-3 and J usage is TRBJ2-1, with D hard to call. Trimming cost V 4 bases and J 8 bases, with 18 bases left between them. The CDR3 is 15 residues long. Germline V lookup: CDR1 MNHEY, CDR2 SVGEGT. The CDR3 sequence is CASSWGLNVEYEQFF. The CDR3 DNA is TGTGCCAGCAGTTGGGGTCTGAACGTGGAGTATGAGCAGTTCTTC.

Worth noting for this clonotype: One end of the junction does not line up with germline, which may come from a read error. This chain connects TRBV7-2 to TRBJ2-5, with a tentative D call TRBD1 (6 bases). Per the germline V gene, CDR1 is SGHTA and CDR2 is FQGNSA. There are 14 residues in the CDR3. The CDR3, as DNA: TGTGCCAGCAACTTAGGGGGTATCCAAGAGACCCAGTACTTC. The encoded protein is CASNLGGIQETQYF.

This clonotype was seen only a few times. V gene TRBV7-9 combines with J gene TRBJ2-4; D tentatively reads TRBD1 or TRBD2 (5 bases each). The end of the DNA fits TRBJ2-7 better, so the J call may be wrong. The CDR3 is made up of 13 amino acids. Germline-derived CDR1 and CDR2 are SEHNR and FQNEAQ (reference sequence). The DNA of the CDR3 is TGTGCCAGCGGACGGGACGGTTCTGTCGAGCAGTACTTC. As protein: CASGRDGSVEQYF.

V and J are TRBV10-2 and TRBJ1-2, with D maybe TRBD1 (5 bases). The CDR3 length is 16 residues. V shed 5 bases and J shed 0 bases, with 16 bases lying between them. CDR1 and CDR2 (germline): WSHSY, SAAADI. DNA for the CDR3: TGCGCCAGCAGTCCCGGGACGGCTCCTTCTAACTATGGCTACACCTTC. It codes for CASSPGTAPSNYGYTF.

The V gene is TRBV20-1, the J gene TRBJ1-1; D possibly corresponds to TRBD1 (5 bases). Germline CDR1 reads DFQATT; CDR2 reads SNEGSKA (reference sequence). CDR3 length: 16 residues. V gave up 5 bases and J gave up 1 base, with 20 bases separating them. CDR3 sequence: CSAEGTFESPNTEAFF. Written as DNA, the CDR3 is TGCAGTGCTGAGGGGACGTTCGAGAGCCCGAACACTGAAGCTTTCTTT.

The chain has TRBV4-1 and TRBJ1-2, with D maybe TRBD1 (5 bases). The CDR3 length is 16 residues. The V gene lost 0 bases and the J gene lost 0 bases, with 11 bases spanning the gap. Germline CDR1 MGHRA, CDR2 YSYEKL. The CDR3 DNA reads TGCGCCAGCAGCCAAGACAGGGTGGGGACTAACTATGGCTACACCTTC. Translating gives CASSQDRVGTNYGYTF.

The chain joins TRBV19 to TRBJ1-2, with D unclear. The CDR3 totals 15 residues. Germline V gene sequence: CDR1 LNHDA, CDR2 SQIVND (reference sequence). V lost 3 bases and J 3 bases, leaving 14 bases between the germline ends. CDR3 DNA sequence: TGTGCCAGTAGTATGGGCGGGCTCCCTGACTATGGCTACACCTTC. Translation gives CASSMGGLPDYGYTF. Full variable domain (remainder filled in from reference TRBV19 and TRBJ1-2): DGGITQSPKYLFRKEGQNVTLSCEQNLNHDAMYWYRQDPGQGLRLIYYSQIVNDFQKGDIAEGYSVSREKKESFPLTVTSAQKNPTAFYLCASSMGGLPDYGYTFGSGTRLTVV.

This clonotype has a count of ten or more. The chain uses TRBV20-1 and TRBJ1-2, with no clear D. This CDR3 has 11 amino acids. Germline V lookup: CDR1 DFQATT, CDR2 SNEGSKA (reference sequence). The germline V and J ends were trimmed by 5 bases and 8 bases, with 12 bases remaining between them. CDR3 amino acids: CSAGRAGGYTF. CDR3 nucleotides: TGCAGTGCTGGCCGCGCGGGCGGCTACACCTTC.

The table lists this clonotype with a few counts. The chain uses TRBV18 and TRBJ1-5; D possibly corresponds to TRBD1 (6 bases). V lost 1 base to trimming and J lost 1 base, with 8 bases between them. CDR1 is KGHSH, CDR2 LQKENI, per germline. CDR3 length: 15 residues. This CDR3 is CASSPQGHSNQPQHF. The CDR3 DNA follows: TGTGCCAGCTCACCACAGGGACACAGCAATCAGCCCCAGCATTTT.

CDR3 amino acids: CSARPGLAPYEQYF. For the CDR3, the DNA is TGCAGTGCTAGGCCGGGACTAGCGCCCTACGAGCAGTACTTC. The chain carries TRBV20-1 and TRBJ2-7; 10 nucleotides match TRBD2. V trimming: 3 bases; J trimming: 2 bases; junction bases outside the gene matches: 4. Germline CDR1 reads DFQATT; CDR2 reads SNEGSKA (reference sequence). The CDR3 spans 14 residues.

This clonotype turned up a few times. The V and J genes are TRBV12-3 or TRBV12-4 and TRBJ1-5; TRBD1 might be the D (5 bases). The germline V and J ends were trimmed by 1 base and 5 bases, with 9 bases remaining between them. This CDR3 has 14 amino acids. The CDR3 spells CASSLDRQYQPQHF. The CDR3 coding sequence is TGTGCCAGCAGTTTAGACCGACAGTATCAGCCCCAGCATTTT.

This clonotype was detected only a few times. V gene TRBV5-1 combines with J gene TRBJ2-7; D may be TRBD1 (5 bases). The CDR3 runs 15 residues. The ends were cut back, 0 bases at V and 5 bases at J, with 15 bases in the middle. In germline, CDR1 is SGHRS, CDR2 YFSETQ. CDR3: CASSLAVQGNHEQYF. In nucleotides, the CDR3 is TGCGCCAGCAGCTTGGCAGTGCAGGGTAACCACGAGCAGTACTTC.

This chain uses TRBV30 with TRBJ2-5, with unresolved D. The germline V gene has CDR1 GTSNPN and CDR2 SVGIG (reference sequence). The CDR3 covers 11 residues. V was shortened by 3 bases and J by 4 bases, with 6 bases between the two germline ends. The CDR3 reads CAWSSGETQYF. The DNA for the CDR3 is TGTGCCTGGAGCTCGGGAGAGACCCAGTACTTC.

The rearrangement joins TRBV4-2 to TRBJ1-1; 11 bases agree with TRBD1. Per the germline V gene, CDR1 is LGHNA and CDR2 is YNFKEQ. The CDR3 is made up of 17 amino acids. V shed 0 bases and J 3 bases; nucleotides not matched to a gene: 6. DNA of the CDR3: TGTGCCAGCAGCCAAGAAGGACAGGGGGCGCGGGACACTGAAGCTTTCTTT. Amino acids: CASSQEGQGARDTEAFF.

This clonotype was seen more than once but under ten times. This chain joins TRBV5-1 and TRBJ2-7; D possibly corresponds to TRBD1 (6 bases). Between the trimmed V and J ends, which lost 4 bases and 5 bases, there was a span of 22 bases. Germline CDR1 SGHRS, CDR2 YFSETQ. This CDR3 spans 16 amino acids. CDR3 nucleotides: TGCGCCAGCAGCGCAACCGGGACACCGGAATGGGACGAGCAGTACTTC. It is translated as CASSATGTPEWDEQYF.

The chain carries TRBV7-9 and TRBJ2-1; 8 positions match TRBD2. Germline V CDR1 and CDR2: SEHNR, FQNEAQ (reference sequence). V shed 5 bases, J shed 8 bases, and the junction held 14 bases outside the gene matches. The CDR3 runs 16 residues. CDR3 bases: TGTGCCAGCAGCCTGCTGCGGGGGGCAAGTGGGGATGAGCAGTTCTTC. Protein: CASSLLRGASGDEQFF.

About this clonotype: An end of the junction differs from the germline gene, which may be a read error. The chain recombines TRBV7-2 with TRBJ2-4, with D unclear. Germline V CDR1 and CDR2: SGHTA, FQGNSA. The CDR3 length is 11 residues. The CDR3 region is CASSLENVQYF. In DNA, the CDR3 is TGTGCCAGCAGCTTAGAAAACGTTCAGTACTTC.